This T cell receptor (beta chain) comes out of a study of CD8 T cells in ankylosing spondylitis. Points from the study as a whole: A TCR beta motif of fewer than ten highly homologous variants seemed to mark ankylosing spondylitis blood.

TCRdb re-analysed the 5' RACE reads in MiXCR, keeping a single row per CDR3 protein. The data contain 750,000 to 850,000 distinct CDR3 sequences, around 11% of them seen just once; the ten biggest clones take up just over 0.5%. There are a few counts of this clonotype. Its antigen is currently unknown. This TCR was recovered from a male donor with ankylosing spondylitis. The material sequenced was blood, either unsorted or a sorted T cell fraction (not recorded which).

Here the CDR3 DNA reads TGTGCCATCAGTGAGGGACAGGTCGGAGACACTGAAGCTTTCTTT. Translation gives CAISEGQVGDTEAFF. The chain employs TRBV10-3 and TRBJ1-1, with TRBD1 matching over 7 bases. The germline V gene encodes CDR1 ENHRY and CDR2 SYGVKD. The ends lost 2 bases at V and 3 bases at J; junction bases unmatched: 6. The CDR3 length is 15 residues.